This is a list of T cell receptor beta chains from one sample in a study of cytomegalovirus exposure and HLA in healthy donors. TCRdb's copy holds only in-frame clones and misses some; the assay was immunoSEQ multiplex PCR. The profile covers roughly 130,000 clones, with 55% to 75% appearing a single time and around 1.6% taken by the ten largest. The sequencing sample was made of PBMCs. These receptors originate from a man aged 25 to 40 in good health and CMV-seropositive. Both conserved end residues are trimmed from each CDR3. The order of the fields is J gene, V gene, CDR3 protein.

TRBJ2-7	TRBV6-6	ASSLAGSSYEQY
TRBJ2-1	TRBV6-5	ASSYGSSYNEQF
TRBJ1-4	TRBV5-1	ASSPLDRGGEKLF
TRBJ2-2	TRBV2	ASSEVWDSYTGELF
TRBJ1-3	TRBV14	ASSSRGAGNTIY
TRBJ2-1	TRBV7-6	ASSPFSGFSYNEQF
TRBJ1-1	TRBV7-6	ASSLAQGPYTEAF
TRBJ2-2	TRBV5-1	ASGWASNTGELF
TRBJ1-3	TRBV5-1	ASRPGQGEYTIY
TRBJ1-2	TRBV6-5	ASSYIRAPGYGYT
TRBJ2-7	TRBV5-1	ASTQRTGPYEQY
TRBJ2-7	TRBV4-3	ASSRRTGPNRLAGYSYEQY
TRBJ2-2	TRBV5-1	ASTVVANTGELF
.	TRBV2	ASSEQGNEQY
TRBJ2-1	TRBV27	ASRPGQGSHNEQF
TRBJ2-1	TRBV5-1	ASSLRTSASYNEQF
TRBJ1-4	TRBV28	ASSLEGAANEKLF
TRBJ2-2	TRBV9	ASSPTFAGSGELF
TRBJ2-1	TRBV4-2	ASSSILAGDSYNEQF
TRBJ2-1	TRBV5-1	ASSSGTTNNEQF
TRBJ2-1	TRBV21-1	ASSLPSSYNEQF
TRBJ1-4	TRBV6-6	ASSPRNSNEKLF
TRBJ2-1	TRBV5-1	ASSLLGSGGNEQF
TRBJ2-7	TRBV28	ASRGGLASATYEQY
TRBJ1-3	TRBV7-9	ASNPLSAGTGGNTIY
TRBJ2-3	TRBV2	ASVLRADTQY
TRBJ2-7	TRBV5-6	ASSPRGGAHGPSYEQY
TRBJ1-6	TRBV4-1	ASSQDAYSYNSPLH
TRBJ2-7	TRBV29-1	SVSRTSGRYEQY
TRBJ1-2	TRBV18	ASSPPRGPGDYGYT
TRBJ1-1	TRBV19	ASKTAGLAF
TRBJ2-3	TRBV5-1	ASSLGLALNTDTQY
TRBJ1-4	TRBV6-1	ASSEPGTGAYATNEKLF
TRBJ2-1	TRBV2	ASSEGLAGGNEQF
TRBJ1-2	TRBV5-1	ASSPGQGNYMDGYT
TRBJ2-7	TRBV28	ASTTSWGVSYEQY
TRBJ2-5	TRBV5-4	ASSYSGEETQY
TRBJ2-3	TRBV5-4	ASSILQGKLTDTQY
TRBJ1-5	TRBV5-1	ASSYDWGNQPQH
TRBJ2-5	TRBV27	ASSWGQGYGTQY
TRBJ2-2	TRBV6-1	ASTLGVETGELF
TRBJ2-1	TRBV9	ASSVSWEGRNEQF
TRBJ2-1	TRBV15	ATSREESVAFRYNEQF
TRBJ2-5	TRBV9	ASSVGAGVTETQY
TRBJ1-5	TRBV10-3	AISEIRFNQPQH
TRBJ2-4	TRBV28	ASSLLGQGMRNIQY
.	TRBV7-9	AEGPSSYEQY
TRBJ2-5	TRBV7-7	ASSLDSQETQY
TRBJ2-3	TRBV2	ASSDDGGTRPGTQY